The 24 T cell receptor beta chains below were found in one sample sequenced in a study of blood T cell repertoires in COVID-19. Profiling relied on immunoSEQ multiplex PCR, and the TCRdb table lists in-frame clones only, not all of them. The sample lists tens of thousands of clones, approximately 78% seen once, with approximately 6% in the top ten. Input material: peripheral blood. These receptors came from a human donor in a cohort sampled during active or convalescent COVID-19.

The CDR3 nucleotides are TGTGCCAGCAGCCAGCATGAGACAGGGGTTCGGGAAAAACTGTTTTTT. Translating it yields CASSQHETGVREKLFF. The chain has TRBV3-1 (or the pseudogene TRBV3-2) and TRBJ1-4; 8 nucleotides match TRBD1. The CDR3 spans 16 residues. V shed 3 bases and J 8 bases; nucleotides not matched to a gene: 11. Germline V lookup: CDR1 LGHDT, CDR2 YNNKEL (reference sequence).

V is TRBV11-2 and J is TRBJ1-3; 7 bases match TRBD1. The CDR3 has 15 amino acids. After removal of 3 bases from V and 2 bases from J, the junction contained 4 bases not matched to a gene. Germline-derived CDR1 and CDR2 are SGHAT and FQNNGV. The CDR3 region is CASSFQGVTGNTIYF. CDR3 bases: TGTGCCAGCAGCTTCCAGGGGGTGACTGGAAACACCATATATTTT.

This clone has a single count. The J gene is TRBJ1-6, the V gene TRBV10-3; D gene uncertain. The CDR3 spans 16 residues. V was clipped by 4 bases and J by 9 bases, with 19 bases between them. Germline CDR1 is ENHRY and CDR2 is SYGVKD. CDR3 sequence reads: CAISGRSGVIGSPLHF. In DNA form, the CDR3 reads TGTGCCATCAGTGGGCGTTCAGGCGTAATAGGTTCACCCCTCCACTTT.

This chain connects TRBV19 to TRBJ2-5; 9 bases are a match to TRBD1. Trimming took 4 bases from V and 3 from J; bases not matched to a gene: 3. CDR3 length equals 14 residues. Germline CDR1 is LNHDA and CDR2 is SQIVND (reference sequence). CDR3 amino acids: CASSTRTGEETQYF. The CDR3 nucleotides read TGTGCCAGTAGTACTCGGACAGGGGAAGAGACCCAGTACTTC.

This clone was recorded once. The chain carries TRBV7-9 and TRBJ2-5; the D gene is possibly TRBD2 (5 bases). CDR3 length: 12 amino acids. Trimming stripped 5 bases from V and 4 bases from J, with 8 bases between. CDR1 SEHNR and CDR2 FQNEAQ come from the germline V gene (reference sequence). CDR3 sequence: CASSGGGETQYF. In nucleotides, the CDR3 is TGTGCCAGCAGCGGAGGCGGAGAGACCCAGTACTTC.

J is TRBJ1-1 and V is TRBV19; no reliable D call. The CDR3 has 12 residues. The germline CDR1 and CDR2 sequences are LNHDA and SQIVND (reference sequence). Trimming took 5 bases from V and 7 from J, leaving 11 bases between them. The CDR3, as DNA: TGTGCCAGTAGTTTTACCGAGAATGAAGCTTTCTTT. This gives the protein CASSFTENEAFF.

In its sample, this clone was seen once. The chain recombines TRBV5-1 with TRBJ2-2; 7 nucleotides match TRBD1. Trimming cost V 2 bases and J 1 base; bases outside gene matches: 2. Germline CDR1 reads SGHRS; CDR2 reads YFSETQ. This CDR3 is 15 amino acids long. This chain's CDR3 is CASSFGTENTGELFF. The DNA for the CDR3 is TGCGCCAGCAGCTTTGGGACAGAGAACACCGGGGAGCTGTTTTTT. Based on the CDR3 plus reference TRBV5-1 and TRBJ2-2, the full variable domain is KAGVTQTPRYLIKTRGQQVTLSCSPISGHRSVSWYQQTPGQGLQFLFEYFSETQRNKGNFPGRFSGRQFSNSRSEMNVSTLELGDSALYLCASSFGTENTGELFFGEGSRLTVL.

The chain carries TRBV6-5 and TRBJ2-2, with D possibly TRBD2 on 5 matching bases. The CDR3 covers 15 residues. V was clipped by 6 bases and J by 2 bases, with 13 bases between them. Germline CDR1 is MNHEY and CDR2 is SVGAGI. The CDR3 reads CASRIYLANTGELFF. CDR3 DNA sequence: TGTGCCAGCAGGATCTATCTAGCCAACACCGGGGAGCTGTTTTTT.

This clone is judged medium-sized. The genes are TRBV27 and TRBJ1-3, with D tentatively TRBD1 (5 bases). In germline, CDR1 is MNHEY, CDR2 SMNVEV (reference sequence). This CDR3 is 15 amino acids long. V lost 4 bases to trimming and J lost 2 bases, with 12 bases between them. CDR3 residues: CASSSSGYTGNTIYF. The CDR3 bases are TGTGCCAGCAGTTCCTCAGGGTATACTGGAAACACCATATATTTT.

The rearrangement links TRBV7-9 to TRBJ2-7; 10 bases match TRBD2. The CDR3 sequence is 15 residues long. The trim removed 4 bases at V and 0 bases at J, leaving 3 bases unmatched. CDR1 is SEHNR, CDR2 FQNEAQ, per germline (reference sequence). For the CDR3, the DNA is TGTGCCAGCAGCTCCGGGACTAGCGTCTCCTACGAGCAGTACTTC. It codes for CASSSGTSVSYEQYF.

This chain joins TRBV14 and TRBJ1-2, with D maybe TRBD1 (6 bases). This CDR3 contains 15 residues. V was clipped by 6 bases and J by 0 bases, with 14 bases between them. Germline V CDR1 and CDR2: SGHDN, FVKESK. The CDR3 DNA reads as TGTGCCAGCAGTCCGACAGGCAAGACTAACTATGGCTACACCTTC. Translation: CASSPTGKTNYGYTF.

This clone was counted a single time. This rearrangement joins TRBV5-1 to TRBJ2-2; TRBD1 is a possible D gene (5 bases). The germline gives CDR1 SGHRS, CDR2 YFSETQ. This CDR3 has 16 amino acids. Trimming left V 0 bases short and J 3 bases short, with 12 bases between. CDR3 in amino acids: CASSLAGPGHTGELFF. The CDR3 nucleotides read TGCGCCAGCAGCTTGGCAGGGCCAGGGCACACCGGGGAGCTGTTTTTT.

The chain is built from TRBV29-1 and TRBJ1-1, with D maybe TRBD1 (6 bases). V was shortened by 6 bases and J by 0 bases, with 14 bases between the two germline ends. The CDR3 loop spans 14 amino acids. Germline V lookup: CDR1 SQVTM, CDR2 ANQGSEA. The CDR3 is CSVPGDNMNTEAFF. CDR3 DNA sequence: TGCAGCGTCCCAGGGGACAACATGAACACTGAAGCTTTCTTT.

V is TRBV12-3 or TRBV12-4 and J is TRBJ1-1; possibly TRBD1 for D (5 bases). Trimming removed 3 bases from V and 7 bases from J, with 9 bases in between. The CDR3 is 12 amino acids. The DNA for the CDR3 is TGTGCCAGCAGTTTTGGGGGGGTTGAAGCTTTCTTT. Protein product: CASSFGGVEAFF.

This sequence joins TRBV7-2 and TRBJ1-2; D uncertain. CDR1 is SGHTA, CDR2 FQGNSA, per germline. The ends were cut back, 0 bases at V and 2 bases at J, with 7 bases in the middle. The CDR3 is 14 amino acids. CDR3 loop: CASSLAQVNYGYTF. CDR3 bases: TGTGCCAGCAGCTTAGCGCAGGTGAACTATGGCTACACCTTC.

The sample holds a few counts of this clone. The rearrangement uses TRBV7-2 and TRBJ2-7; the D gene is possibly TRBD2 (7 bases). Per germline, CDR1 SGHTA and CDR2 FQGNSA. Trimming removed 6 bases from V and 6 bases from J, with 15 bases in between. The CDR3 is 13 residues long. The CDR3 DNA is TGTGCCAGCAGTCAAGTGGGGGGGGCCGAGCAGTACTTC. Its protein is CASSQVGGAEQYF.

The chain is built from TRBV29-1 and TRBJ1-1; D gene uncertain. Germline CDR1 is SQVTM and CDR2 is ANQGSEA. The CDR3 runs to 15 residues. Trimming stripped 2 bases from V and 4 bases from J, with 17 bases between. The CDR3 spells CSVERVAGGGTEAFF. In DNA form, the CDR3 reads TGCAGCGTTGAAAGGGTTGCGGGAGGAGGCACTGAAGCTTTCTTT. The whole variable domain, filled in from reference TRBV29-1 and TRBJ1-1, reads SAVISQKPSRDICQRGTSLTIQCQVDSQVTMMFWYRQQPGQSLTLIATANQGSEATYESGFVIDKFPISRPNLTFSTLTVSNMSPEDSSIYLCSVERVAGGGTEAFFGQGTRLTVV.

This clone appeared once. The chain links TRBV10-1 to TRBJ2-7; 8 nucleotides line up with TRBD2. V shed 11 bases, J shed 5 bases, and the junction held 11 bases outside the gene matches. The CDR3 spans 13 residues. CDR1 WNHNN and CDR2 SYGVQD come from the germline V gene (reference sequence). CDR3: CAPSTAGANEQYF. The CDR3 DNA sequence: TGCGCCCCCAGCACAGCGGGGGCCAACGAGCAGTACTTC.

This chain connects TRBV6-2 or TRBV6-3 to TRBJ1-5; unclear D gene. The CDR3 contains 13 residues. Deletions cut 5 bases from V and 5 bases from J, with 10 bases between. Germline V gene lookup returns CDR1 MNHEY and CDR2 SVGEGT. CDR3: CASSDRSDQPQHF. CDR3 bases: TGTGCCAGCAGTGACCGGAGCGATCAGCCCCAGCATTTT.

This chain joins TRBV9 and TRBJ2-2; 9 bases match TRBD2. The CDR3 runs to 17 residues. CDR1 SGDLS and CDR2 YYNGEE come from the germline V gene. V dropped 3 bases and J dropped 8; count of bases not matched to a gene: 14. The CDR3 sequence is CASSAARVAGGPGELFF. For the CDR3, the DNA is TGTGCCAGCAGCGCCGCTCGTGTGGCGGGGGGGCCTGGGGAGCTGTTTTTT.

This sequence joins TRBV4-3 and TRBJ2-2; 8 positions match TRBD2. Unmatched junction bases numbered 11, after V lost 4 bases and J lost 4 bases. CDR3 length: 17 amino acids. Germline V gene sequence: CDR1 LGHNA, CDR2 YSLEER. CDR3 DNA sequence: TGCGCCAGCAGCCCAGTGGTGGGAGCGGGGGTCACCGGGGAGCTGTTTTTT. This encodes CASSPVVGAGVTGELFF.

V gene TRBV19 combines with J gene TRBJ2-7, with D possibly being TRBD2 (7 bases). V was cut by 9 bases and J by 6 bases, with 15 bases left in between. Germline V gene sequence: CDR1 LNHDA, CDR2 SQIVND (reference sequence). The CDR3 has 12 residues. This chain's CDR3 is CASRSGGGEQYF. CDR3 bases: TGTGCCAGCCGGTCGGGGGGCGGCGAGCAGTACTTC.

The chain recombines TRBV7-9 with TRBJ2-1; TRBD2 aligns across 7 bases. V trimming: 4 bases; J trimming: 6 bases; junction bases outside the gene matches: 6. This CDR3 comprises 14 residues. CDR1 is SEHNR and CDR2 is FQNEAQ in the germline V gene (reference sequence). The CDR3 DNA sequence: TGTGCCAGCAGCTCCGGGACTATCTCCAATGAGCAGTTCTTC. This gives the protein CASSSGTISNEQFF. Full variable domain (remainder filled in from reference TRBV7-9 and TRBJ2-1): DTGVSQNPRHKITKRGQNVTFRCDPISEHNRLYWYRQTLGQGPEFLTYFQNEAQLEKSRLLSDRFSAERPKGSFSTLEIQRTEQGDSAMYLCASSSGTISNEQFFGPGTRLTVL.

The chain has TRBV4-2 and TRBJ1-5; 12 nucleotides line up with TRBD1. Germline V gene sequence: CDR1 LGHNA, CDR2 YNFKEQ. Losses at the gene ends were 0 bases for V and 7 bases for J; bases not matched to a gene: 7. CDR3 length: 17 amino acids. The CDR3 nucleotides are TGTGCCAGCAGCCAAGATACTAGGGACAGGGGGCGACAGCCCCAGCATTTT. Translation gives CASSQDTRDRGRQPQHF.